Listed below are T cell receptor beta chains from one sample, sequenced in a study of blood T cell repertoires in COVID-19. The protocol was immunoSEQ multiplex PCR, while the TCRdb copy is restricted to in-frame clones and leaves out a portion. The sample has 200,000 to 250,000 clones, roughly 79% seen once. Sample: peripheral blood. The receptors were gathered from a woman older than 75 with COVID-19, enrolled during active disease. Each CDR3 is given with its conserved first and last residue. D genes are given only for firm matches. The size entry is marked missing in some rows and otherwise reads once, few, many or a size class.

TRBV7-8	15	-	TRBJ1-1	-	CASTLREGMNTEAFF	TGTGCCAGCACCTTAAGGGAGGGCATGAACACTGAAGCTTTCTTT
TRBV10-3	14	TRBD2	TRBJ2-3	-	CAISALAGEDTQYF	TGTGCCATCAGTGCCCTAGCGGGGGAAGATACGCAGTATTTT
TRBV6-5	14	-	TRBJ2-3	-	CASSPLRRTDTQYF	TGTGCCAGCAGCCCCCTCCGCCGGACAGATACGCAGTATTTT
TRBV5-1	16	TRBD2	TRBJ2-3	-	CASSLAGGRNSDTQYF	TGCGCCAGCAGCTTGGCGGGCGGGAGGAACTCAGATACGCAGTATTTT
TRBV5-1	17	-	TRBJ1-1	-	CASSLGGDKPRNTEAFF	TGCGCCAGCAGCTTGGGTGGGGACAAACCCCGGAACACTGAAGCTTTCTTT
TRBV7-9	14	-	TRBJ2-1	few	CASSTYPLQVGEFF	TGTGCCAGCAGCACCTATCCTCTCCAGGTAGGGGAGTTCTTC
TRBV6-5	15	-	TRBJ2-7	few	CASKKERGSSYEQYF	TGTGCCAGCAAGAAGGAGAGAGGGAGCTCCTACGAGCAGTACTTC
TRBV5-1	16	-	TRBJ2-1	-	CASSLAPRGRYNEQFF	TGCGCCAGCAGCTTGGCCCCCAGGGGTCGTTACAATGAGCAGTTCTTC
TRBV25-1	16	-	TRBJ1-1	-	CASRGTPGGGNTEAFF	TGTGCCAGCAGGGGGACCCCCGGGGGGGGGAACACTGAAGCTTTCTTT
TRBV6-5	15	TRBD1	TRBJ2-7	-	CASSYRVTGTYEQYF	TGTGCCAGCAGTTACAGGGTGACAGGGACCTACGAGCAGTACTTC
TRBV27	15	-	TRBJ1-2	few	CASSLSVGARWGYTF	TGTGCCAGCAGTTTATCGGTAGGGGCGCGCTGGGGCTACACCTTC
TRBV27	14	-	TRBJ1-4	-	CASSLRALNEKLFF	TGTGCCAGCAGTTTGAGGGCCCTAAATGAAAAACTGTTTTTT
TRBV7-9	17	TRBD1	TRBJ1-6	once	CASRGQGSTFGNSPLHF	TGTGCCAGCAGGGGACAGGGATCTACGTTTGGGAATTCACCCCTCCACTTT
TRBV9	14	TRBD2	TRBJ2-5	-	CASSPGTTRETQYF	TGTGCCAGCAGCCCCGGGACTACCCGGGAGACCCAGTACTTC
TRBV18	15	-	TRBJ2-2	-	CASSPDQLNTGELFF	TGTGCCAGCTCACCAGATCAGTTGAACACCGGGGAGCTGTTTTTT
TRBV27	12	-	TRBJ1-1	-	CATRRRLDEAFF	TGTGCCACCCGGCGGCGACTCGACGAAGCTTTCTTT
TRBV21-1	16	-	TRBJ2-7	-	CASSKDKRTSGYEQYF	TGTGCCAGCAGCAAGGATAAGAGGACTAGCGGATACGAGCAGTACTTC
TRBV6-5	14	-	TRBJ2-2	-	CASSLRAGAGELFF	TGTGCCAGCAGTTTGCGGGCCGGGGCCGGGGAGCTGTTTTTT
TRBV19	13	TRBD2	TRBJ2-7	-	CASSSGSSYEQYF	TGTGCCAGTAGTAGCGGGAGCTCCTACGAGCAGTACTTC
TRBV20-1	13	-	TRBJ1-2	-	CSASSGTNGGYTF	TGCAGTGCTAGTAGCGGGACCAATGGTGGCTACACCTTC
TRBV5-4	16	-	TRBJ2-5	-	CASSQGGAGGIGSQYF	TGTGCCAGCAGCCAGGGGGGAGCGGGTGGGATAGGGTCCCAGTACTTC
TRBV6-5	15	-	TRBJ2-5	-	CASSYGTAGEETQYF	TGTGCCAGCAGTTACGGTACGGCAGGGGAAGAGACCCAGTACTTC
TRBV14	15	-	TRBJ1-6	-	CASSSGQTYNSPLHF	TGTGCCAGCAGCTCCGGACAGACCTATAATTCACCCCTCCACTTT
TRBV4-1	14	-	TRBJ2-5	-	CASSQAGGRETQYF	TGCGCCAGCAGCCAAGCCGGGGGTAGGGAGACCCAGTACTTC
TRBV11-2	12	TRBD1	TRBJ2-4	-	CASSQDRGVQYF	TGTGCCAGCAGCCAGGACAGGGGGGTACAGTACTTC
TRBV7-2	17	TRBD1	TRBJ1-5	few	CASSFTSGDRGGQPQHF	TGTGCCAGCAGCTTCACCTCAGGGGACAGGGGTGGTCAGCCCCAGCATTTT
TRBV5-4	15	TRBD2	TRBJ2-1	-	CASSTNTRTSNEQFF	TGTGCCAGCAGCACCAATACGCGGACTAGCAATGAGCAGTTCTTC
TRBV6-1	15	-	TRBJ2-2	-	CASSEDFLDSPKLFF	TGTGCCAGCAGTGAAGACTTCCTGGACAGCCCGAAGCTGTTTTTT
TRBV7-8	18	TRBD1	TRBJ2-5	-	CASSLRTGNTPREETQYF	TGTGCCAGCAGCTTACGGACAGGGAACACACCTAGAGAAGAGACCCAGTACTTC
TRBV7-6	15	-	TRBJ1-4	-	CASSLFGAQGEKLFF	TGTGCCAGCAGCTTATTCGGGGCTCAGGGGGAAAAACTGTTTTTT
TRBV7-2	13	TRBD1	TRBJ2-1	-	CASRFQGANEQFF	TGTGCCAGCAGATTCCAGGGGGCCAATGAGCAGTTCTTC